Listed here is a single T cell receptor (beta chain). The antigen remains undetermined. Per germline, CDR1 MNHEY and CDR2 SMNVEV (reference sequence). The V end was cut by 1 base, the J end by 5 bases, with 20 bases between. This CDR3 region has 17 residues. Repertoires were generated with immunoSEQ multiplex PCR, while TCRdb's copy carries only in-frame clones and drops some. This table holds approximately 1.9 million clones, about 94% found once. This specimen comes from a study of shared clonotypes between healthy human individuals. Study-level information: Donors consisted of two women and a few men between 18 and 49. Study findings and constraints: A generally larger estimated richness was seen in naive subsets than in memory subsets.

Terminally differentiated effector memory CD45RA+ cells were excluded from the naive CD8 cells, which were CD45RO-negative and positively selected for CCR7. Within Nashville, Tennessee resided all donors, each a Caucasian adult. The TCR sequence derives from a man between 18 and 35 years old in good health. Some clones in this sample may be carry-over from other donors' samples. Input material: naive CD8+ T cells from PBMCs. This rearrangement joins TRBV27 to TRBJ1-2; D not certain. The CDR3 DNA is TGTGCCAGCAGTTTATATAGGGCCGCAGCCGGACCTTATGGCTACACCTTC. It translates to CASSLYRAAAGPYGYTF.